This T cell receptor (beta chain) appears in the sequencing data of a study of tumor-infiltrating lymphocytes in localized non-small cell lung cancer. The overall study: Patients included smokers and never-smokers with various histologies, some sampled after neoadjuvant chemotherapy. From each patient, both tumor and uninvolved lung, non-adjacent to tumor, were sampled.

The table came from immunoSEQ multiplex PCR; TCRdb's copy has only in-frame clones and leaves some out. Of about 7,200 clones listed, 55% to 70% are singletons. Germline V gene lookup returns CDR1 ENHRY and CDR2 SYGVKD. The length of the CDR3 is 15 residues. The ends were cut back, 9 bases at V and 2 bases at J, with 18 bases in the middle. The TCR sequence derives from a human donor with non-small cell lung cancer. The chain combines TRBV10-3 with TRBJ2-3; D unclear. The sequencing input was uninvolved lung tissue not adjacent to the tumor. The CDR3, as DNA: TGTGCCATACAGCAAGGTGCACTCTCCACAGATACGCAGTATTTT. This encodes CAIQQGALSTDTQYF.